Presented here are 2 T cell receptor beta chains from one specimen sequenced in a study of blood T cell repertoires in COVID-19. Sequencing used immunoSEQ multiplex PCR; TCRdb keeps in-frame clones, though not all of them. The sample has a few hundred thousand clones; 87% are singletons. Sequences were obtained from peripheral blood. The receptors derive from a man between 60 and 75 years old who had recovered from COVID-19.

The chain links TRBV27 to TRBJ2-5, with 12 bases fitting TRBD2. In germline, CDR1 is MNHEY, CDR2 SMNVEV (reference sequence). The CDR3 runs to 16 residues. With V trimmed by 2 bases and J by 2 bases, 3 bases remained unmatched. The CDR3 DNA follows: TGTGCCAGCAGTTTAGGGCTAGCGGGAGGGCAAGAGACCCAGTACTTC. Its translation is CASSLGLAGGQETQYF.

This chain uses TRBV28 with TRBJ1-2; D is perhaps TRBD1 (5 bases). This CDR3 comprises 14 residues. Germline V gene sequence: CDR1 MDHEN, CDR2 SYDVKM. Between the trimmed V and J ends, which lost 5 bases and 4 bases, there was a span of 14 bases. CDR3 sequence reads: CASSPYRLGYGYTF. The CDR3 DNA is TGTGCCAGCAGTCCCTACAGGTTGGGCTATGGCTACACCTTC.